One sample yielded the 17 T cell receptor beta chains listed below, sequenced in a study of blood T cell repertoires in COVID-19. This table comes from immunoSEQ multiplex PCR, and its TCRdb copy is limited to in-frame clones, with some not included. The data contain around 270,000 clones, around nine tenths of them singletons. The sample consisted of peripheral blood. These receptors came from a man in his forties or fifties who had recovered from COVID-19.

This clone showed up just once. J is TRBJ2-2 and V is TRBV6-4; D is undetermined. The CDR3 length is 13 residues. Trimming took 4 bases from V and 4 from J, leaving 7 bases between them. CDR1 MRHNA and CDR2 SNTAGT come from the germline V gene. The CDR3 spells CASSAQSTGELFF. CDR3 nucleotides: TGTGCCAGCAGTGCACAGAGCACCGGGGAGCTGTTTTTT.

The V and J genes are TRBV6-5 and TRBJ1-3; perhaps TRBD1 as D (5 bases). The CDR3 runs 16 residues. Trimming removed 4 bases at V and 4 bases at J, with 17 bases between. Germline values: CDR1 MNHEY, CDR2 SVGAGI. The CDR3 DNA sequence: TGTGCCAGCAGTTCCAGCGGGGCAGGTTTAGGAAACACCATATATTTT. Translated, it gives CASSSSGAGLGNTIYF.

This chain uses TRBV7-2 with TRBJ2-3, with D unclear. The CDR3 totals 13 residues. V was cut by 5 bases and J by 4 bases, with 10 bases left in between. Germline CDR1 reads SGHTA; CDR2 reads FQGNSA. CDR3 residues: CASSLRVSDTQYF. As DNA, the CDR3 is TGTGCCAGCAGCCTCCGGGTATCAGATACGCAGTATTTT. Drawing the rest from reference TRBV7-2 and TRBJ2-3, the complete variable domain is GAGVSQSPSNKVTEKGKDVELRCDPISGHTALYWYRQSLGQGLEFLIYFQGNSAPDKSGLPSDRFSAERTGGSVSTLTIQRTQQEDSAVYLCASSLRVSDTQYFGPGTRLTVL.

The chain has TRBV19 and TRBJ2-6; 11 nucleotides match TRBD2. This CDR3 comprises 19 residues. CDR1 and CDR2 from the germline V gene are LNHDA and SQIVND (reference sequence). V was clipped by 5 bases and J by 0 bases; unmatched bases: 9. The CDR3 region has the DNA TGTGCCAGTAGTCCTCGACTAGCGGGACCTAACTCTGGGGCCAACGTCCTGACTTTC. The encoded protein is CASSPRLAGPNSGANVLTF.

The chain carries TRBV7-8 and TRBJ1-4; D is unclear. The CDR3 has 11 amino acids. CDR1 is SGHVS, CDR2 FQNEAQ, per germline. The ends were cut back, 5 bases at V and 11 bases at J, with 9 bases in the middle. The CDR3 coding sequence is TGTGCCAGCAGCCCCAGGTTTAAACTGTTTTTT. It specifies CASSPRFKLFF.

V gene TRBV6-5 combines with J gene TRBJ1-1; possibly TRBD1 for D (5 bases). Germline CDR1 and CDR2: MNHEY and SVGAGI. The CDR3 has 14 amino acids. The V end was cut by 6 bases, the J end by 5 bases, with 16 bases between. The CDR3 DNA reads TGTGCCAGCAGGCCCGGCGGGGGTATAACTGAAGCTTTCTTT. This encodes CASRPGGGITEAFF.

The chain carries TRBV6-6 and TRBJ1-2; tentatively, D is TRBD1 (6 bases). The V gene's germline CDR1 is MNHNY and CDR2 SVGAGI (reference sequence). Trimming removed 7 bases from V and 8 bases from J, with 17 bases in between. The CDR3 totals 13 residues. The CDR3 is CASTLAGADGYTF. In nucleotides, the CDR3 is TGTGCCAGCACCCTGGCAGGGGCGGACGGCTACACCTTC.

The chain employs TRBV30 and TRBJ2-7; a weak D match, TRBD2 (6 bases). V lost 0 bases, J lost 2 bases, and 14 bases lay in between. The germline gives CDR1 GTSNPN, CDR2 SVGIG (reference sequence). The CDR3 is 15 residues long. The CDR3 sequence is CAWSVQRGFPYEQYF. The CDR3 nucleotides are TGTGCCTGGAGTGTACAACGGGGGTTCCCCTACGAGCAGTACTTC. Full variable domain (rest looked up from reference TRBV30 and TRBJ2-7): SQTIHQWPATLVQPVGSPLSLECTVEGTSNPNLYWYRQAAGRGLQLLFYSVGIGQISSEVPQNLSASRPQDRQFILSSKKLLLSDSGFYLCAWSVQRGFPYEQYFGPGTRLTVT.

V is TRBV5-5 and J is TRBJ2-3; 13 bases are shared with TRBD2. Germline V lookup: CDR1 SGHKS, CDR2 YYEKEE (reference sequence). The CDR3 spans 15 residues. The J segment lost 5 bases and the V segment lost 2 bases, leaving 2 bases of the junction unmatched. For the CDR3, the DNA is TGTGCCAGCAGCTTTACTAGCGGGAGGGGAGATACGCAGTATTTT. This codes for CASSFTSGRGDTQYF.

The rearrangement links TRBV6-5 to TRBJ2-7; D call uncertain. V was trimmed by 0 bases and J by 0 bases, leaving 9 bases between them. The CDR3 spans 15 residues. The V gene's germline CDR1 is MNHEY and CDR2 SVGAGI. The CDR3 region has the DNA TGTGCCAGCAGTTACTCGAAGTCGAGCTCCTACGAGCAGTACTTC. Amino acids: CASSYSKSSSYEQYF.

In regard to this clone: At one of its ends the junction is not consistent with the germline gene, which may arise from a read error. The rearrangement uses TRBV2 and TRBJ2-3, with D hard to call. The CDR3 has 14 amino acids. The germline CDR1 and CDR2 sequences are SNHLY and FYNNEI. Here the CDR3 reads CASSERRGTNTQYF. The CDR3 DNA reads as TGTGCCAGCAGTGAACGTCGAGGCACAAATACGCAGTATTTT.

This clone was recorded a few times. The rearrangement links TRBV5-1 to TRBJ2-5; no definite D call. This CDR3 is 11 amino acids long. Germline V gene lookup returns CDR1 SGHRS and CDR2 YFSETQ. Between the trimmed V and J ends, which lost 1 base and 5 bases, there was a span of 3 bases. In DNA form, the CDR3 reads TGCGCCAGCAGCTTGTCGGAGACCCAGTACTTC. Translated: CASSLSETQYF.

This clone was picked up one time. The rearrangement joins TRBV6-5 to TRBJ1-1, with D possibly being TRBD1 (6 bases). This CDR3 spans 14 amino acids. V lost 6 bases and J lost 4, with 15 bases in between. Germline CDR1 reads MNHEY; CDR2 reads SVGAGI. The CDR3 nucleotides are TGTGCCAGCAGAACCAGGGGCGTGAGCACTGAAGCTTTCTTT. Residues: CASRTRGVSTEAFF.

The chain couples TRBV19 to TRBJ2-7; possibly TRBD2 for D (5 bases). The CDR3 has 16 amino acids. V lost 8 bases and J lost 6, with 26 bases in between. The germline CDR1 and CDR2 sequences are LNHDA and SQIVND (reference sequence). DNA of the CDR3: TGTGCCAGTTGCTACAGCTCGGGGTCCGGTCTCTCCGAGCAGTACTTC. It encodes CASCYSSGSGLSEQYF.

The CDR3 spells CASSAASGQETQYF. The DNA for the CDR3 is TGTGCCAGCAGTGCGGCTAGCGGCCAAGAGACCCAGTACTTC. The genes are TRBV5-8 and TRBJ2-5, with 7 bases lining up with TRBD2. Germline CDR1 SGHTS, CDR2 YDEGEE. CDR3 size: 14 residues. After removal of 5 bases from V and 1 base from J, the junction contained 5 bases not matched to a gene.

Concerning this clone: Other DNA sequences in the sample encode the same CDR3. The rearrangement uses TRBV12-3 or TRBV12-4 and TRBJ1-1; D remains unclear. Deletions cut 3 bases from V and 1 base from J, with 6 bases between. This CDR3 is built from 13 residues. The CDR3 protein is CASSFGGNTEAFF. The CDR3 DNA follows: TGTGCCAGCAGTTTTGGAGGGAACACTGAAGCTTTCTTT.

The chain couples TRBV3-1 (or the pseudogene TRBV3-2) to TRBJ2-7, with 16 bases identical to TRBD2. Germline assignment: CDR1 LGHDT and CDR2 YNNKEL (reference sequence). CDR3 size: 20 residues. J was trimmed by 0 bases and V by 11 bases; bases with no gene match: 19. CDR3 residues: CASDRVGLAGGPVLSYEQYF. The CDR3 DNA is TGTGCCTCGGATCGTGTGGGACTAGCGGGAGGGCCTGTCCTCTCCTACGAGCAGTACTTC.